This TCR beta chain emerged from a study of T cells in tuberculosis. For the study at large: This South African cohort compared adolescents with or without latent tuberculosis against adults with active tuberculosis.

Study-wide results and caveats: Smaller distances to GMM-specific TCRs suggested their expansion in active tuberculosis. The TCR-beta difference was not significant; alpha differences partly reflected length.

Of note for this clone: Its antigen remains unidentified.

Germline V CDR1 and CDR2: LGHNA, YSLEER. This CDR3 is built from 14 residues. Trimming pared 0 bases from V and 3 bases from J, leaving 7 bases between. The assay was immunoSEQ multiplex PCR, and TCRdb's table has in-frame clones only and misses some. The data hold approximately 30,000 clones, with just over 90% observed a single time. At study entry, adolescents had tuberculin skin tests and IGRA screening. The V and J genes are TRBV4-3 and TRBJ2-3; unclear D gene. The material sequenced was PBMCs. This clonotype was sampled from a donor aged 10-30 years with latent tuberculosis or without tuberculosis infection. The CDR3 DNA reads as TGCGCCAGCAGCCAAGATAAATCGACAGATACGCAGTATTTT. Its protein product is CASSQDKSTDTQYF.